The 20 T cell receptor beta chains reported below all come from one sample, sequenced in a study of radiation and T cells in renal cell carcinoma. Time point reported: blood 4 weeks post-SBRT, at nephrectomy. Treatment meaning: 15 Gy SBRT to primary tumor, nephrectomy 4 weeks later. The protocol was immunoSEQ multiplex PCR, while the TCRdb copy is restricted to in-frame clones and leaves out a portion. Of just over 95,000 clones in the sample, more than 65% were seen once. The starting material was blood, obtained from a patient whose treatment included radiotherapy and nephrectomy. The receptors here all came from a man aged 55 to 69 with renal cell carcinoma.

The genes are TRBV7-2 and TRBJ2-2, with D perhaps TRBD1 (6 bases). V lost 0 bases and J lost 12, with 14 bases in between. Germline-derived CDR1 and CDR2 are SGHTA and FQGNSA. The CDR3 length is 14 residues. The CDR3 nucleotides are TGTGCCAGCAGCTTAGCGCAGGGGAAAAGGAAGCTGTTTTTT. Amino acids: CASSLAQGKRKLFF.

The rearrangement uses TRBV28 and TRBJ2-2; possible D gene TRBD1, 6 bases. The CDR3 is 15 residues long. V was trimmed by 6 bases and J by 4 bases, leaving 15 bases between them. Germline CDR1 and CDR2: MDHEN and SYDVKM. CDR3: CASREAGAVTGELFF. DNA of the CDR3: TGTGCCAGCAGGGAGGCAGGGGCGGTCACCGGGGAGCTGTTTTTT. Looking up the rest from reference TRBV28 and TRBJ2-2 gives the full variable domain: DVKVTQSSRYLVKRTGEKVFLECVQDMDHENMFWYRQDPGLGLRLIYFSYDVKMKEKGDIPEGYSVSREKKERFSLILESASTNQTSMYLCASREAGAVTGELFFGEGSRLTVL.

This clone was seen only a few times. The rearrangement links TRBV27 to TRBJ2-7; 7 bases align to TRBD1. V was pared by 6 bases and J by 3 bases, with 26 bases of the junction left unmatched. The CDR3 runs 20 residues. Germline V gene data show CDR1 as MNHEY and CDR2 as SMNVEV (reference sequence). CDR3 DNA sequence: TGTGCCAGCAGACGCCTAGTCCCAGAGACAGGGTCCGGCTACGACTACGAGCAGTACTTC. It yields the protein CASRRLVPETGSGYDYEQYF.

The chain links TRBV5-1 to TRBJ2-1; D gene uncertain. Germline loops: CDR1 SGHRS, CDR2 YFSETQ. V gave up 1 base and J gave up 2 bases, with 13 bases separating them. This CDR3 region has 16 residues. The DNA of the CDR3 is TGCGCCAGCAGCTTGTACGGCCTAGGGACCTACAATGAGCAGTTCTTC. Translated: CASSLYGLGTYNEQFF. Complete variable domain (other parts from reference TRBV5-1 and TRBJ2-1): KAGVTQTPRYLIKTRGQQVTLSCSPISGHRSVSWYQQTPGQGLQFLFEYFSETQRNKGNFPGRFSGRQFSNSRSEMNVSTLELGDSALYLCASSLYGLGTYNEQFFGPGTRLTVL.

This chain uses TRBV4-3 with TRBJ2-7; 9 bases match TRBD1. The CDR3 is 16 amino acids. Germline loops: CDR1 LGHNA, CDR2 YSLEER. V shed 4 bases, J shed 0 bases, and the junction held 7 bases outside the gene matches. Here the CDR3 DNA reads TGCGCCAGCAGCCGGGGGACAGGGTGGGACTCCTACGAGCAGTACTTC. The encoded protein is CASSRGTGWDSYEQYF.

The chain employs TRBV6-6 and TRBJ2-7; 11 positions agree with TRBD1. J gave up 2 bases and V 5 bases, and 8 bases lay outside the gene matches. This CDR3 region has 16 residues. The germline gives CDR1 MNHNY, CDR2 SVGAGI (reference sequence). The CDR3 is CASSLGQGASTYEQYF. For the CDR3, the DNA is TGTGCCAGCAGTCTAGGACAGGGGGCTTCCACCTACGAGCAGTACTTC.

This clone appeared once. The rearrangement joins TRBV27 to TRBJ1-2, with TRBD1 matching 7 bases. Germline CDR1 reads MNHEY; CDR2 reads SMNVEV (reference sequence). This CDR3 spans 14 amino acids. The ends lost 6 bases at V and 11 bases at J; junction bases unmatched: 15. The DNA for the CDR3 is TGTGCCAGCAGCTCTATCCTGACAGGGAAGGTGTACACCTTC. This translates into CASSSILTGKVYTF.

The chain's CDR3 is CASSRGQANNYGYTF. The CDR3 DNA follows: TGTGCCAGCAGCCGCGGACAGGCTAATAACTATGGCTACACCTTC. J is TRBJ1-2 and V is TRBV28, with TRBD1 identical over 7 bases. Germline V CDR1 and CDR2: MDHEN, SYDVKM. With 6 bases clipped from V and 1 base from J, the junction kept 8 bases outside the gene matches. CDR3 length equals 15 residues.

The V gene is TRBV28, the J gene TRBJ2-7; the match to TRBD2 covers 14 bases. CDR3 length equals 18 residues. V gave up 1 base and J gave up 5 bases; unmatched junction bases: 10. The germline gives CDR1 MDHEN, CDR2 SYDVKM. The CDR3 DNA is TGTGCCAGCAGTTTATTCGCCGGGACTAGCGGGAGTCGGGACGAGCAGTACTTC. Translated, it gives CASSLFAGTSGSRDEQYF.

The chain links TRBV18 to TRBJ2-1, with D possibly matching TRBD2 (5 bases). Germline V CDR1 and CDR2: KGHSH, LQKENI. The V and J ends lost 0 bases and 6 bases respectively, with 15 bases between them. CDR3 size: 16 residues. The CDR3 DNA follows: TGTGCCAGCTCACCACCGGCCAGCGGAGAATCCAATGAGCAGTTCTTC. It specifies CASSPPASGESNEQFF.

The CDR3 spells CASSMVTGGTGRNEQFF. The CDR3 nucleotides read TGTGCCAGTAGTATGGTTACGGGAGGGACAGGGAGGAATGAGCAGTTCTTC. The chain uses TRBV19 and TRBJ2-1; TRBD1 might be the D (9 bases). This CDR3 is 17 amino acids long. From germline, CDR1 is LNHDA and CDR2 SQIVND (reference sequence). With 3 bases removed from V and 7 bases from J, the gap between germline ends came to 22 bases.

This chain's CDR3 is CASSLVADSYEQYF. DNA of the CDR3: TGCGCCAGCAGCTTAGTAGCGGACTCCTACGAGCAGTACTTC. V and J are TRBV5-1 and TRBJ2-5, with a weak D call TRBD2 (6 bases). With the DNA end fitting TRBJ2-7 better, the J assignment may be wrong. This CDR3 is built from 14 residues. Germline CDR1 is SGHRS and CDR2 is YFSETQ.

This chain connects TRBV27 to TRBJ1-5; D remains unclear. Germline-derived CDR1 and CDR2 are MNHEY and SMNVEV (reference sequence). The CDR3 sequence is 14 residues long. Trimming removed 0 bases at V and 11 bases at J, with 14 bases between. This CDR3 is CASSLSGYVASQHF. CDR3 bases: TGTGCCAGCAGTTTATCAGGGTACGTCGCCTCCCAGCATTTT.

This chain joins TRBV7-8 and TRBJ2-7; 12 bases line up with TRBD1. The germline gives CDR1 SGHVS, CDR2 FQNEAQ. The junction had 6 bases not matched to a gene; V was cut back by 4 bases and J by 2 bases. The CDR3 length is 16 residues. CDR3 bases: TGTGCCAGCAGCTCAGGGACAGGGGGCTCAACCTACGAGCAGTACTTC. This codes for CASSSGTGGSTYEQYF. Together with reference TRBV7-8 and TRBJ2-7, the CDR3 gives the full variable domain: GAGVSQSPRYKVAKRGQDVALRCDPISGHVSLFWYQQALGQGPEFLTYFQNEAQLDKSGLPSDRFFAERPEGSVSTLKIQRTQQEDSAVYLCASSSGTGGSTYEQYFGPGTRLTVT.

This clone was found once. The chain combines TRBV27 with TRBJ1-1; a possible D gene is TRBD1 (5 bases). V was clipped by 5 bases and J by 1 base, with 20 bases between them. Germline values: CDR1 MNHEY, CDR2 SMNVEV (reference sequence). CDR3 length: 17 residues. CDR3 in amino acids: CASSPGHRLEWNTEAFF. CDR3 coding DNA: TGTGCCAGCAGTCCAGGTCACAGGTTGGAATGGAACACTGAAGCTTTCTTT.

This CDR3 reads CASSPREDHPYEQYF. The DNA of the CDR3 is TGTGCCAGCAGCCCTCGGGAGGATCATCCCTACGAGCAGTACTTC. The chain links TRBV7-9 to TRBJ2-7, with TRBD2 identical over 7 bases. Germline loops: CDR1 SEHNR, CDR2 FQNEAQ (reference sequence). The junction had 9 bases not matched to a gene; V was cut back by 5 bases and J by 2 bases. The CDR3 is 15 residues long.

Remarks on this clone: Germline and junction disagree at one end, which may indicate a read error. The chain recombines TRBV6-5 with TRBJ1-1, with 9 nucleotides matching TRBD1. The CDR3 covers 13 residues. Germline values: CDR1 MNHEY, CDR2 SVGAGI. CDR3 sequence: CASSRPGTGYSNF. For the CDR3, the DNA is TGTGCCAGCAGTCGTCCCGGGACAGGGTATAGCAACTTT.

This sequence joins TRBV5-1 and TRBJ2-4; either TRBD1 or TRBD2 may supply D (6 bases each). This CDR3 has 15 residues. Germline V lookup: CDR1 SGHRS, CDR2 YFSETQ. V was shortened by 2 bases and J by 6 bases, with 15 bases between the two germline ends. The CDR3, as DNA: TGCGCCAGCAGCTTCAATCCGGGGGCCTCAAACATTCAGTACTTC. Protein sequence: CASSFNPGASNIQYF.

The J gene is TRBJ1-2, the V gene TRBV2; a weak D match, TRBD1 (6 bases). V was clipped by 4 bases and J by 4 bases, with 13 bases between them. The CDR3 is 14 amino acids. Germline values: CDR1 SNHLY, CDR2 FYNNEI. The chain's CDR3 is CASSGDTGFYGYTF. As DNA, the CDR3 is TGTGCCAGCAGTGGAGATACAGGGTTCTATGGCTACACCTTC.

J is TRBJ1-1 and V is TRBV5-4, with 7 nucleotides matching TRBD1. The CDR3 is made up of 14 amino acids. Looked up from germline, CDR1 is SGHNT and CDR2 is YYREEE (reference sequence). V dropped 4 bases and J dropped 5; count of bases not matched to a gene: 8. The CDR3 sequence: CASSPPRGPTEAFF. CDR3 bases: TGTGCCAGCAGCCCACCGAGGGGGCCAACTGAAGCTTTCTTT.